A single sample gave rise to the 14 T cell receptor beta chains below, sequenced in a study of shared clonotypes between healthy human individuals. Produced via immunoSEQ multiplex PCR; TCRdb's table is partial and in-frame only. The sample carries some 1 million clones, around 76% recorded once. Sample: memory CD4+ T cells sorted from blood. Subset here: CD45RA-negative fraction. These receptors originate from a man aged 18 to 29 in good health.

The genes are TRBV6-5 and TRBJ1-2, with D uncertain. Trimming took 7 bases from V and 4 from J, leaving 13 bases between them. This CDR3 region has 13 residues. Germline-derived CDR1 and CDR2 are MNHEY and SVGAGI. CDR3: CASTTGNSYGYTF. Here the CDR3 DNA reads TGTGCCAGCACCACGGGGAACTCCTATGGCTACACCTTC.

V is TRBV5-1 and J is TRBJ2-3; 7 nucleotides align to TRBD2. This CDR3 contains 16 residues. The junction had 12 bases not matched to a gene; V was cut back by 0 bases and J by 8 bases. Germline V lookup: CDR1 SGHRS, CDR2 YFSETQ. This CDR3 is CASSLEGGSSLGTQYF. The CDR3 DNA sequence: TGCGCCAGCAGCTTGGAGGGCGGGAGCAGTCTGGGTACGCAGTATTTT.

The chain links TRBV25-1 to TRBJ2-3; perhaps D is TRBD1 or TRBD2 (5 bases each). CDR1 is MGHDK, CDR2 SYGVNS, per germline. Trimming took 4 bases from V and 0 from J, leaving 8 bases between them. CDR3 length: 14 residues. The CDR3 region is CASSGWGSTDTQYF. Here the CDR3 DNA reads TGTGCCAGCAGTGGGTGGGGGAGCACAGATACGCAGTATTTT.

This CDR3 reads CASSRRGLNQPQHF. For the CDR3, the DNA is TGTGCCAGCAGCCGGAGGGGTTTAAATCAGCCCCAGCATTTT. The V gene is TRBV27, the J gene TRBJ1-5; a possible D gene is TRBD1 (5 bases). Germline-derived CDR1 and CDR2 are MNHEY and SMNVEV (reference sequence). CDR3 length equals 14 residues. Trimming left V 6 bases short and J 4 bases short, with 13 bases between.

The rearrangement joins TRBV11-2 to TRBJ2-7, with TRBD1 identical over 11 bases. The length of the CDR3 is 15 residues. After removal of 5 bases from V and 3 bases from J, the junction contained 6 bases not matched to a gene. The germline gives CDR1 SGHAT, CDR2 FQNNGV. CDR3 nucleotides: TGTGCCAGCAGCATCCGGGACAGGGGGTTCTACGAGCAGTACTTC. As protein: CASSIRDRGFYEQYF. The variable domain in full, completed from reference TRBV11-2 and TRBJ2-7, reads EAGVAQSPRYKIIEKRQSVAFWCNPISGHATLYWYQQILGQGPKLLIQFQNNGVVDDSQLPKDRFSAERLKGVDSTLKIQPAKLEDSAVYLCASSIRDRGFYEQYFGPGTRLTVT.

This chain joins TRBV18 and TRBJ2-7, with D tentatively TRBD1 (7 bases). This CDR3 is 15 amino acids long. CDR1 is KGHSH and CDR2 is LQKENI in the germline V gene. The germline V and J ends were trimmed by 6 bases and 6 bases, with 21 bases remaining between them. The CDR3 reads CASSRTGEDGSEQYF. Written as DNA, the CDR3 is TGTGCCAGCTCCCGAACAGGGGAAGACGGGAGCGAGCAGTACTTC.

Points on this clone: An end of the junction does not agree with germline; a read error may underlie this. The chain has TRBV7-7 and TRBJ2-5, with D possibly matching TRBD2 (6 bases). Germline CDR1 and CDR2: SSHAT and FNYEAQ (reference sequence). This CDR3 spans 16 amino acids. The CDR3, as DNA: TGTGCTAGCAGCCCAGGACTATTGGGGGGACAAGAGACCCAGTACTTC. Translated, it gives CASSPGLLGGQETQYF.

The chain joins TRBV6-6 to TRBJ2-7; 10 bases are a match to TRBD2. Trimming took 6 bases from V and 2 from J; bases not matched to a gene: 4. The V gene's germline CDR1 is MNHNY and CDR2 SVGAGI (reference sequence). The CDR3 totals 14 residues. The CDR3 nucleotides are TGTGCCAGCAGGGACACTAGCGGGGCCTACGAGCAGTACTTC. This encodes CASRDTSGAYEQYF.

V gene TRBV5-5 combines with J gene TRBJ2-5; 7 bases map to TRBD1. CDR3 size: 13 residues. In germline, CDR1 is SGHKS, CDR2 YYEKEE (reference sequence). Trimming cost V 2 bases and J 3 bases; bases outside gene matches: 1. CDR3 DNA sequence: TGTGCCAGCAGCTTACAGGGGAAAGAGACCCAGTACTTC. Its protein is CASSLQGKETQYF.

About this clone itself: One end of the junction fails to match germline, which may point to a read error. The chain has TRBV23-1 and TRBJ1-3; D gene ambiguous. TRBV23-1 is an ORF, and what it does is uncertain. CDR3 length equals 13 residues. CDR3 DNA: TGCGCCAGCAGTAAAAAAACGTGCGCTCGCGGGCCTTTT. It translates to CASSKKTCARGPF.

The gene calls are TRBV5-6 and TRBJ2-2, with D unresolved. The CDR3 has 12 amino acids. Germline CDR1 and CDR2: SGHDT and YYEEEE. V lost 5 bases to trimming and J lost 6 bases, with 8 bases between them. The CDR3 protein is CASRGLAGELFF. The DNA for the CDR3 is TGTGCCAGCAGGGGTTTGGCCGGGGAGCTGTTTTTT.

The genes are TRBV6-4 and TRBJ2-2; maybe TRBD1 (5 bases). Deletions cut 5 bases from V and 4 bases from J, with 14 bases between. There are 15 residues in the CDR3. Germline V gene sequence: CDR1 MRHNA, CDR2 SNTAGT. CDR3 amino acids: CASSYVRATTGELFF. In DNA form, the CDR3 reads TGTGCCAGCAGTTACGTCAGGGCTACCACCGGGGAGCTGTTTTTT.

The chain couples TRBV2 to TRBJ1-4; the D is unclear. Trimming left V 5 bases short and J 0 bases short, with 7 bases between. Germline V lookup: CDR1 SNHLY, CDR2 FYNNEI. The CDR3 is 14 amino acids. In DNA form, the CDR3 reads TGTGCCAGCAGTATCTCGGCAACTAATGAAAAACTGTTTTTT. Its translation: CASSISATNEKLFF. Variable domain in full (rest from reference TRBV2 and TRBJ1-4): EPEVTQTPSHQVTQMGQEVILRCVPISNHLYFYWYRQILGQKVEFLVSFYNNEISEKSEIFDDQFSVERPDGSNFTLKIRSTKLEDSAMYFCASSISATNEKLFFGSGTQLSVL.

Worth noting for this clone: Other nucleotide sequences from this sample produce the same CDR3. The chain recombines TRBV18 with TRBJ2-3; 11 bases match TRBD2. The germline gives CDR1 KGHSH, CDR2 LQKENI. V trimming: 3 bases; J trimming: 3 bases; junction bases outside the gene matches: 5. This CDR3 has 16 amino acids. The CDR3 DNA reads TGTGCCAGCTCACCTGTAGCGGGAGGGCCGACAGATACGCAGTATTTT. Translation: CASSPVAGGPTDTQYF.